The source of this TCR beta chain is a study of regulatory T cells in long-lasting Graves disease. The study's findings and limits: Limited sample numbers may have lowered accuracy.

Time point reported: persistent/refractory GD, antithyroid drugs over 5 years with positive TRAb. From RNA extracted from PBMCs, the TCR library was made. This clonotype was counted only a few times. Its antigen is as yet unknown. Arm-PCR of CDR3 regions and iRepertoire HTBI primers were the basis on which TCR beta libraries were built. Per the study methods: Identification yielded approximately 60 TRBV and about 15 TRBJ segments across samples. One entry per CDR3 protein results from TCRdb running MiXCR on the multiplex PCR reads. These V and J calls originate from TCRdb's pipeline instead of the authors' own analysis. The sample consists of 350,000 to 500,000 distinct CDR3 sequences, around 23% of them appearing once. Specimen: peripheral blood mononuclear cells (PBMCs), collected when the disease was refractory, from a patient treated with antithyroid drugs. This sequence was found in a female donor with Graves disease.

CDR3 in amino acids: CASSLIERGVEETQYF. The CDR3 DNA is TGTGCCAGCAGCTTAATTGAAAGAGGGGTGGAAGAGACCCAGTACTTC. The J gene is TRBJ2-5, the V gene TRBV7-9, with D tentatively TRBD1 or TRBD2 (5 bases each). Germline V gene data show CDR1 as SEHNR and CDR2 as FQNEAQ (reference sequence). V was cut by 2 bases and J by 3 bases, with 16 bases left in between. The CDR3 covers 16 residues.